A selection of T cell receptor beta chains follows, all from one sample in a study of blood T cell repertoires in COVID-19. Repertoires were generated with immunoSEQ multiplex PCR, while TCRdb's copy carries only in-frame clones and drops some. This table holds 300,000 to 450,000 clones, around 87% found once. Sequenced material: PBMCs or T cells enriched from blood (not recorded which). The receptors were sampled from a man aged 35-49 years in a cohort exposed to, infected with or recovered from COVID-19 (not recorded which). CDR3s include the opening cysteine and the closing phenylalanine or tryptophan. A D gene is named only where the DNA matches it firmly. Clone sizes are given selectively: once, few, many, or a class where the clone is expanded.

clone_size	d_call	v_call	j_call	cdr3_aa	cdr3_nt
.	TRBD2	TRBV18	TRBJ2-7	CASSSGLAGSKEQYF	TGTGCCAGCTCATCAGGACTAGCGGGATCAAAGGAGCAGTACTTC
few	.	TRBV30	TRBJ1-5	CAWSVNNRPQHF	TGTGCCTGGAGTGTTAATAATCGGCCCCAGCATTTT
.	.	TRBV3-1/TRBV3-2	TRBJ2-1	CASSQDLVSYNEQFF	TGTGCCAGCAGCCAAGATTTAGTTTCCTACAATGAGCAGTTCTTC
.	.	TRBV27	TRBJ1-4	CASSTPRDIEKLFF	TGTGCCAGCAGCACCCCCCGGGACATTGAAAAACTGTTTTTT
.	.	TRBV7-9	TRBJ2-3	CASREGADTQYF	TGTGCCAGCAGAGAGGGTGCGGATACGCAGTATTTT
.	.	TRBV6-5	TRBJ1-1	CAIIWTANTEAFF	TGTGCCATCATTTGGACAGCAAACACTGAAGCTTTCTTT
.	TRBD2	TRBV11-2	TRBJ2-3	CASSFGTSGRDTQYF	TGTGCCAGCAGCTTCGGGACTAGCGGGAGGGATACGCAGTATTTT
.	.	TRBV2	TRBJ1-1	CATRGGTEAFF	TGTGCCACCCGGGGGGGGACTGAAGCTTTCTTT
.	.	TRBV7-3	TRBJ1-1	CASSLIGGLNTEAFF	TGTGCCAGCAGCTTAATAGGGGGTCTGAACACTGAAGCTTTCTTT
.	.	TRBV7-8	TRBJ2-1	CASSLGQYNEQFF	TGTGCCAGCAGCTTAGGTCAATACAATGAGCAGTTCTTC
.	.	TRBV6-5	TRBJ2-6	CASSYSTTSGANVLTF	TGTGCCAGCAGTTACTCTACAACGTCTGGGGCCAACGTCCTGACTTTC
.	.	TRBV7-6	TRBJ1-3	CASSLTHGSSGNTIYF	TGTGCCAGCAGCTTAACTCACGGGAGCTCTGGAAACACCATATATTTT
.	TRBD2	TRBV7-2	TRBJ2-7	CASSPIAGVDYEQYF	TGTGCCAGCAGCCCTATAGCGGGAGTCGACTACGAGCAGTACTTC
.	TRBD2	TRBV19	TRBJ2-2	CASTGLATGELFF	TGTGCCAGCACGGGACTAGCGACCGGGGAGCTGTTTTTT
few	.	TRBV18	TRBJ2-1	CASSPSTGISYNEQFF	TGTGCCAGCTCACCAAGCACAGGGATCTCCTACAATGAGCAGTTCTTC
.	TRBD1	TRBV5-1	TRBJ2-1	CASSLDFRDSEQFF	TGCGCCAGCAGCTTGGATTTTAGGGACAGTGAGCAGTTCTTC
.	TRBD2	TRBV10-3	TRBJ2-1	CAISESDGRREQFF	TGTGCCATCAGTGAGTCTGACGGGAGGCGGGAGCAGTTCTTC
.	TRBD1	TRBV18	TRBJ1-2	CASSPDRDYGYTF	TGTGCCAGCTCTCCGGACAGGGACTATGGCTACACCTTC
.	TRBD1	TRBV11-3	TRBJ2-5	CASSLGQGGGETQYF	TGTGCCAGCAGCTTGGGACAGGGAGGTGGAGAGACCCAGTACTTC
.	TRBD2	TRBV28	TRBJ2-1	CASRRGASGGYNEQFF	TGTGCCAGCAGGCGAGGGGCTAGCGGGGGCTACAATGAGCAGTTCTTC
.	.	TRBV6-1	TRBJ2-1	CASSELANSYNEQFF	TGTGCCAGCAGTGAACTAGCGAACTCCTACAATGAGCAGTTCTTC
.	.	TRBV7-9	TRBJ1-5	CASSLTRNQPQHF	TGTGCCAGCAGTCTGACTAGAAATCAGCCCCAGCATTTT
.	TRBD2	TRBV10-2	TRBJ2-7	CASSMSREAYEQYF	TGCGCCAGCAGCATGAGTCGGGAGGCCTACGAGCAGTACTTC
.	TRBD2	TRBV5-1	TRBJ2-2	CASSLSGLSTGELFF	TGCGCCAGCAGCTTGTCGGGACTAAGCACCGGGGAGCTGTTTTTT
few	TRBD1	TRBV7-2	TRBJ1-5	CASSSSGTDNQPQHF	TGTGCCAGCAGCTCGTCCGGGACAGACAATCAGCCCCAGCATTTT
.	.	TRBV4-2	TRBJ1-1	CASSQDGGADTEAFF	TGTGCCAGCAGCCAAGATGGGGGGGCAGACACTGAAGCTTTCTTT
.	.	TRBV5-1	TRBJ2-1	CASSLMGQSSYNEQFF	TGCGCCAGCAGCTTGATGGGACAAAGCTCCTACAATGAGCAGTTCTTC
.	TRBD1	TRBV30	TRBJ2-3	CAWSGTGSPDTQYF	TGTGCCTGGTCCGGGACAGGGAGCCCAGATACGCAGTATTTT
.	.	TRBV27	TRBJ2-6	CASSLSIGVRTSGANVLTF	TGTGCCAGCAGTTTATCGATCGGAGTTAGGACATCTGGGGCCAACGTCCTGACTTTC
.	.	TRBV7-2	TRBJ2-2	CASSLWTPNTGELFF	TGTGCCAGCAGCTTATGGACACCGAACACCGGGGAGCTGTTTTTT
.	TRBD2	TRBV6-5	TRBJ2-1	CASRTSGREEQFF	TGTGCCAGTCGGACTAGCGGGAGGGAGGAGCAGTTCTTC
.	TRBD2	TRBV2	TRBJ2-1	CATQRERDNEQFF	TGTGCCACCCAGCGGGAGAGGGACAATGAGCAGTTCTTC
.	TRBD1	TRBV18	TRBJ1-1	CASSPDRQGPEAFF	TGTGCCAGCTCACCCGACCGACAGGGTCCTGAAGCTTTCTTT
.	TRBD1	TRBV15	TRBJ1-4	CATSTRQGKGKLFF	TGTGCCACCAGCACCCGACAGGGGAAGGGTAAACTGTTTTTT
.	.	TRBV21-1	TRBJ2-1	CASSKVRGQLNYNEQFF	TGTGCCAGCAGCAAAGTAAGGGGTCAACTTAACTACAATGAGCAGTTCTTC
once	TRBD1	TRBV28	TRBJ1-2	CASSSAETGAFLYGYTF	TGTGCCAGCAGTTCCGCCGAAACAGGGGCTTTTTTGTATGGCTACACCTTC
.	.	TRBV6-5	TRBJ1-3	CATRSSGNTIYF	TGTGCCACCCGGAGCTCTGGAAACACCATATATTTT
.	.	TRBV7-9	TRBJ2-3	CASTPDTQYF	TGTGCCAGCACCCCGGATACGCAGTATTTT
once	.	TRBV27	TRBJ2-3	CASSFLSTDTQYF	TGTGCCAGCAGTTTCCTGAGCACAGATACGCAGTATTTT
.	.	TRBV18	TRBJ1-1	CASSPPYGGMNTEAFF	TGTGCCAGCTCACCCCCCTATGGAGGGATGAACACTGAAGCTTTCTTT
.	TRBD1	TRBV3-1/TRBV3-2	TRBJ1-4	CASSLSSTGGREKLFF	TGTGCCAGCAGCCTTAGTTCGACAGGGGGACGAGAAAAACTGTTTTTT